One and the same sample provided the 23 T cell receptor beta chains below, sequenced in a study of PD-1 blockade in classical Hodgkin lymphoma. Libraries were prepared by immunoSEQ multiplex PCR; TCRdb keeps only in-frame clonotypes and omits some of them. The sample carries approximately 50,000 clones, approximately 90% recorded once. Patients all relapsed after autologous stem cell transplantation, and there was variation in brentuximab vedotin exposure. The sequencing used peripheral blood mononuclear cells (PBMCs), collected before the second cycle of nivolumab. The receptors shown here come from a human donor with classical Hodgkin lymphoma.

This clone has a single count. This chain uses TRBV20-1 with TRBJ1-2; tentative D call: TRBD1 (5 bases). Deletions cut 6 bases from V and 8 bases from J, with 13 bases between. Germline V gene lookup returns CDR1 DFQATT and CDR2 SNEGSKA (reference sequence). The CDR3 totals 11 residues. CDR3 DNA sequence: TGCAGTGCGGTTCAGTCAGGGGGCTACACCTTC. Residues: CSAVQSGGYTF.

CDR3 coding DNA: TGCGCCAGCAGCCTGGCGGGGAATCTCAATGAAAAACTGTTTTTT. Translating it yields CASSLAGNLNEKLFF. The V gene is TRBV5-1, the J gene TRBJ1-4; D is unresolved. CDR3 length: 15 residues. The V end lost 4 bases, the J end lost 5 bases, and 15 bases lay between the germline ends. Germline lookup yields CDR1 SGHRS and CDR2 YFSETQ.

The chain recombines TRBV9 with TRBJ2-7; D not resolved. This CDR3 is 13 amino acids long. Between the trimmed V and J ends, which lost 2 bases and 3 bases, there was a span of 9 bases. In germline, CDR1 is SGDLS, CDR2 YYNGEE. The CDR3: CASSVGPLYEQYF. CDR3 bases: TGTGCCAGCAGCGTCGGACCTCTCTACGAGCAGTACTTC. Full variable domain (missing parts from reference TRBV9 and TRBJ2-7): DSGVTQTPKHLITATGQRVTLRCSPRSGDLSVYWYQQSLDQGLQFLIQYYNGEERAKGNILERFSAQQFPDLHSELNLSSLELGDSALYFCASSVGPLYEQYFGPGTRLTVT.

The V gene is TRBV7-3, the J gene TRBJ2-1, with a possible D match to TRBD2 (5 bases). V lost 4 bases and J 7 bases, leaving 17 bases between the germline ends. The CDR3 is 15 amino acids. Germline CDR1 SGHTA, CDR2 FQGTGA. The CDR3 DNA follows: TGTGCCAGCAGCTCCTCCCCGGGGTCCGGGAATGAGCAGTTCTTC. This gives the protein CASSSSPGSGNEQFF.

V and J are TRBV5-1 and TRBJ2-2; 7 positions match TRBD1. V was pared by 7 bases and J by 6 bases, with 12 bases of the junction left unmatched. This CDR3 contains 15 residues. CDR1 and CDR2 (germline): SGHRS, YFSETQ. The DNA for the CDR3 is TGCGCCAGCGGTCGGCGGCAGGGGGAATCCGGGGAGCTGTTTTTT. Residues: CASGRRQGESGELFF.

This CDR3 is CASSLNLALENEQFF. CDR3 in DNA: TGTGCCAGCAGCTTAAATCTAGCGTTGGAAAATGAGCAGTTCTTC. J is TRBJ2-1 and V is TRBV7-9, with a possible D match to TRBD2 (6 bases). CDR1 SEHNR and CDR2 FQNEAQ come from the germline V gene (reference sequence). The CDR3 is made up of 15 amino acids. V was trimmed by 2 bases and J by 7 bases, leaving 15 bases between them.

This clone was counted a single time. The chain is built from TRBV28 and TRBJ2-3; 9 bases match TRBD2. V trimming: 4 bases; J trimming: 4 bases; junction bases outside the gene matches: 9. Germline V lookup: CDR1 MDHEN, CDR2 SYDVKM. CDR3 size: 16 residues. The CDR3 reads CASSSPWRGGADTQYF. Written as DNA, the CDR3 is TGTGCCAGCAGTTCCCCATGGCGGGGGGGGGCAGATACGCAGTATTTT.

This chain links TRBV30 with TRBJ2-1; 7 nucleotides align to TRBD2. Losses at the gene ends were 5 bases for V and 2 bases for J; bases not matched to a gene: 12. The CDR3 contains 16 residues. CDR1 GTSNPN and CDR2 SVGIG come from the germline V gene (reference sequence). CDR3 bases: TGTGCCTGGGTCGAAGAGCGGGGCCTAACCTACAATGAGCAGTTCTTC. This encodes CAWVEERGLTYNEQFF.

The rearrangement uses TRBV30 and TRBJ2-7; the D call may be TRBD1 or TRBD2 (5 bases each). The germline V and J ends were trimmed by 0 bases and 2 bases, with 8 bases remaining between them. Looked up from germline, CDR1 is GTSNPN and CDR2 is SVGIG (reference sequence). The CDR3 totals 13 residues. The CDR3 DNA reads TGTGCCTGGAGTGTAGAGGGGCCCTACGAGCAGTACTTC. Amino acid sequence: CAWSVEGPYEQYF.

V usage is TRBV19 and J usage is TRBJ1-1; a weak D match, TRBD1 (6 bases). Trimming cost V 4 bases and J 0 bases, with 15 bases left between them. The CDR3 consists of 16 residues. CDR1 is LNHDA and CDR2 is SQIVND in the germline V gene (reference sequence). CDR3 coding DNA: TGTGCCAGTAGTACCCGGACAGAGGGGATGAACACTGAAGCTTTCTTT. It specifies CASSTRTEGMNTEAFF.

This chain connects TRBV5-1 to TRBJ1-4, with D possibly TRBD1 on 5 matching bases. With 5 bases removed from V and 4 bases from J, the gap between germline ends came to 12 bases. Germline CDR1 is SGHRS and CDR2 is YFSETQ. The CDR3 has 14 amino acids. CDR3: CASREGADNEKLFF. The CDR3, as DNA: TGCGCCAGCAGGGAAGGGGCCGATAATGAAAAACTGTTTTTT.

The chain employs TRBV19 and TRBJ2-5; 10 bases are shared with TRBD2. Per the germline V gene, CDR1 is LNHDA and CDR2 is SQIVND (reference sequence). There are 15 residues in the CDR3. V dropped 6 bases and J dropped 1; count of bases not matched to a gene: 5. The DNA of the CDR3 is TGTGCCAGTAGAAGCGGGGGGGCGAGCCAAGAGACCCAGTACTTC. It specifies CASRSGGASQETQYF.

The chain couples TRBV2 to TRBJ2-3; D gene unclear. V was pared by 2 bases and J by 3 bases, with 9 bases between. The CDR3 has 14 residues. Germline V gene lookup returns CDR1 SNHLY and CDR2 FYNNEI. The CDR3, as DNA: TGTGCCAGCAGTGAATACAGTCGGACAGATACGCAGTATTTT. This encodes CASSEYSRTDTQYF.

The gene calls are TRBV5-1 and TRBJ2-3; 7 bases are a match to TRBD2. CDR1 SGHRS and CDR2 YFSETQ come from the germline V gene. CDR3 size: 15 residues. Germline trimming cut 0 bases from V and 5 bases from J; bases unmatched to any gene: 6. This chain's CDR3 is CASSLDVGGRDTQYF. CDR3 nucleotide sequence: TGCGCCAGCAGCTTGGACGTGGGGGGGAGAGATACGCAGTATTTT.

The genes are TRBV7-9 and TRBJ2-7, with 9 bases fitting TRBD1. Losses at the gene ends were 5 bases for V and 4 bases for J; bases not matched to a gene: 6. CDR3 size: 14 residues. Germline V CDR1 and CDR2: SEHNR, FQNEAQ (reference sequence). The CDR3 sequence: CASSSRDRDYEQYF. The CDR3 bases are TGTGCCAGCAGCAGCCGGGACAGGGATTACGAGCAGTACTTC. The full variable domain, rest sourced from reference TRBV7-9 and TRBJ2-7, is DTGVSQNPRHKITKRGQNVTFRCDPISEHNRLYWYRQTLGQGPEFLTYFQNEAQLEKSRLLSDRFSAERPKGSFSTLEIQRTEQGDSAMYLCASSSRDRDYEQYFGPGTRLTVT.

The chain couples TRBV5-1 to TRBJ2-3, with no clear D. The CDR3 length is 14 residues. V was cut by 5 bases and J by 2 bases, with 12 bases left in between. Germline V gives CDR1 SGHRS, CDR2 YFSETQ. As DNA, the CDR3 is TGCGCCAGCAGGGCCGGGCGGATCACAGATACGCAGTATTTT. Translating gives CASRAGRITDTQYF. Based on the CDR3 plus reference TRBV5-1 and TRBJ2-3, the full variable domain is KAGVTQTPRYLIKTRGQQVTLSCSPISGHRSVSWYQQTPGQGLQFLFEYFSETQRNKGNFPGRFSGRQFSNSRSEMNVSTLELGDSALYLCASRAGRITDTQYFGPGTRLTVL.

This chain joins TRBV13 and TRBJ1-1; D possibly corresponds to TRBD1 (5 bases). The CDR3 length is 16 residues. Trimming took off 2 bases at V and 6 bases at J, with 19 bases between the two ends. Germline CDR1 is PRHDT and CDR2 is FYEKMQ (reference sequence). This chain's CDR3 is CASSLMAGRIGAEAFF. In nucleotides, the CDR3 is TGTGCCAGCAGCTTAATGGCAGGGAGGATCGGTGCTGAAGCTTTCTTT.

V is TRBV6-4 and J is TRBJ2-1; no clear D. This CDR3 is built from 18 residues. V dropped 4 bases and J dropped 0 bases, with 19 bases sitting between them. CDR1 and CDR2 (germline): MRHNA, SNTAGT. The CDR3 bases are TGTGCCAGCAGTGTAGCATCCGGCCTCAGGAGCTCCTACAATGAGCAGTTCTTC. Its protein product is CASSVASGLRSSYNEQFF.

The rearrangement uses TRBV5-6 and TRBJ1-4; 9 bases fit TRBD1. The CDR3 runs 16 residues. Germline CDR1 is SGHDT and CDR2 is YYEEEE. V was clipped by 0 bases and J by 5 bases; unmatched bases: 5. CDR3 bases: TGTGCCAGCAGCTTGGTAGGGACAGGGTTCAATGAAAAACTGTTTTTT. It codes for CASSLVGTGFNEKLFF.

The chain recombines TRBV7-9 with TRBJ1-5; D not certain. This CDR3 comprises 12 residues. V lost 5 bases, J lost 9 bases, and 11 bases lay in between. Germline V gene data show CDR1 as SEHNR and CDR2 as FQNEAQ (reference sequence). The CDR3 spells CASSRPFGPQHF. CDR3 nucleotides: TGTGCCAGCAGCCGACCTTTTGGGCCCCAGCATTTT. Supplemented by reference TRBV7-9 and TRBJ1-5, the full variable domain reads DTGVSQNPRHKITKRGQNVTFRCDPISEHNRLYWYRQTLGQGPEFLTYFQNEAQLEKSRLLSDRFSAERPKGSFSTLEIQRTEQGDSAMYLCASSRPFGPQHFGDGTRLSIL.

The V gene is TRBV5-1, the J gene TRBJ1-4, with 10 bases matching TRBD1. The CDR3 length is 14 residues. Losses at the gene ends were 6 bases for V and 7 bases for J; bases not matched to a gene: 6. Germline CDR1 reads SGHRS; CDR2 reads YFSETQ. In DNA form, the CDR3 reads TGCGCCAGCAACCTCGGGACAGGGGCTGAAAAACTGTTTTTT. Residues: CASNLGTGAEKLFF.

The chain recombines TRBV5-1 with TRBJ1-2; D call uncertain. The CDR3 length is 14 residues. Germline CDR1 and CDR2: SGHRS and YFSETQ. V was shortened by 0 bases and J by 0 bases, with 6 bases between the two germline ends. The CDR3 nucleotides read TGCGCCAGCAGCTTGGAGACCTCTAACTATGGCTACACCTTC. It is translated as CASSLETSNYGYTF.

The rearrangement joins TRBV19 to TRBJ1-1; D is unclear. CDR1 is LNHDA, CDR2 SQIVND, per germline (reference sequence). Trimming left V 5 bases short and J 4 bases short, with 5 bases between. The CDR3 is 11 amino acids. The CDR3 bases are TGTGCCAGTAGTCAAGCCACTGAAGCTTTCTTT. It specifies CASSQATEAFF.